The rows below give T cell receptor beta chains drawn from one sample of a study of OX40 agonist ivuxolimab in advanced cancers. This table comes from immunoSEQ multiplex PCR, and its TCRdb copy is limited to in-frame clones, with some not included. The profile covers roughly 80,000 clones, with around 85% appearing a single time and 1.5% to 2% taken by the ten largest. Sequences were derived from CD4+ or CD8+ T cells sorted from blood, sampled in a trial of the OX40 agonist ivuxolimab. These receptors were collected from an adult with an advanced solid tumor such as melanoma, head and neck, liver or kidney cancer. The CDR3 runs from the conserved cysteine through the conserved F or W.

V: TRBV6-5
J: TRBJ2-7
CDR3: CASSHPAPPGEQYF

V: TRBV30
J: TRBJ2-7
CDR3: CAWSPHLFREQYF

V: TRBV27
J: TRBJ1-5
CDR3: CASSLWKRDRPPRGNQPQHF

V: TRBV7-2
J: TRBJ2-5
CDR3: CASSLAGTKETQYF

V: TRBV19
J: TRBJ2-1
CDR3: CASNSNNEQFF

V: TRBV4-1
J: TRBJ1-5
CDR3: CASSQDWGGGSNQPQHF

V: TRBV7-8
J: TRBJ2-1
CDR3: CASSFGIELVSEQFF

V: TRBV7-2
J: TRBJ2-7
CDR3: CASSFDSYEQYF

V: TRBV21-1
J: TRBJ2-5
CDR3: CASSKAPGAGETQYF

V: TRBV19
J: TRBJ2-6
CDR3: CASSQPGGLANVLTF

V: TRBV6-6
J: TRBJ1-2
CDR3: CASSHSDGYTF

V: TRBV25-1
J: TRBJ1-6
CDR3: CASRGTDSNSPLHF

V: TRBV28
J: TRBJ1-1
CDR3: CASSVGFPMNTEAFF

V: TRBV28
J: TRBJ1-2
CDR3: CASSRQRYGYTF

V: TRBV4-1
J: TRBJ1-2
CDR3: CASSDRPGKMNYGYTF

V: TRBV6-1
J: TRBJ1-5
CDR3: CASSEAFGRQPQHF

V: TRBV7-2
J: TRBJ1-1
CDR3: CASSLVHTRNTEAFF

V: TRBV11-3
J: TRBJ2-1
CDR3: CASSLAAGSSYNEQFF

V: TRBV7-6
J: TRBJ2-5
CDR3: CASSFQREGLNVETQYF

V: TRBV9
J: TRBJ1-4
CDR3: CASSDHRDEKLFF

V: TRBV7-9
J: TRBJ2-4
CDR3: CASSLPQQGAKNIQYF

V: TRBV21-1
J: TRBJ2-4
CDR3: CASSTQGGQGKTVAKNIQYF

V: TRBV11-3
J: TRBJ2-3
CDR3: CASSLVAGGPSYF

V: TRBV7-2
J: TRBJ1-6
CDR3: CASSFKGAYNSPLHF

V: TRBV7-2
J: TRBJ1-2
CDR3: CASSHPGQVYGYTF

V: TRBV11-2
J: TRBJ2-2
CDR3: CASRPFGAVWVFF

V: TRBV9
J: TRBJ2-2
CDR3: CASSPSLAGGGDTGELFF

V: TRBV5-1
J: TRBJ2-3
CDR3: CASSPSAGPRTDTQYF

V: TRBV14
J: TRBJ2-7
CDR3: CASSQVNGERGEQYF

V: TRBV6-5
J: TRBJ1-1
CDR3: CASSYSTSNTEAFF

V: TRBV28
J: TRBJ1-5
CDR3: CASFGRSGNQPQHF